Sequencing of this TCR beta chain was carried out in a study of healthy donors' naive CD4 and CD8 T cells. Study-wide results and caveats: A reported CD4+/CD8+ bias affected most V and J genes in naive cells. The study did not address homeostatic proliferation effects in naive T cells.

Each TCR library used around 0.5 ug of total RNA and a linear amplification protocol. Authors' data handling: About five healthy donors contributed 60,000 to 80,000 sequenced TCR alpha transcripts. TCRdb recomputed calls from the reads with MiXCR, one row per CDR3 protein. The V and J calls shown here were made by TCRdb, not taken from the authors' results. The data show around 180,000 distinct CDR3 sequences, 74% seen once. CDR1 MNHEY and CDR2 SVGAGI come from the germline V gene. The CDR3 has 14 residues. This clonotype has just a few counts. Its antigen remains unknown. The rearrangement links TRBV6-5 to TRBJ2-7; the D call may be TRBD1 or TRBD2 (5 bases each). Matching the DNA end better, TRBJ2-5 makes the J call doubtful. The sequence came from a pool of human donors in good health; the sample pools cells from several healthy donors. Material for sequencing was naive CD4+ and CD8+ T cells sorted from blood, pooled from several donors. The DNA for the CDR3 is TGTGCCAGCAGTTCCGGGACGCACCAAGAGACCCAGTACTTC. Residues: CASSSGTHQETQYF.